What follows are 4 T cell receptor beta chains derived from one specimen sequenced in a study of blood T cell repertoires in COVID-19 (dated by TCRdb to the early 2020s). Libraries were constructed by the immunoSEQ multiplex PCR assay. Here the immuneACCESS table is served through TCRdb, limited to in-frame sequences with V and J called. Missing clones are a known gap in these copies; in checked studies unresolved V genes cover under half, and the rest lacks a known reason. The sample table contains approximately 240,000 clones; only one count was recorded for under 85% of them. The ten most abundant clones make up around 4.1% of the sample. The specimen was peripheral blood. The receptors were sampled from a woman between 40 and 50 years old with active or convalescent COVID-19.

V is TRBV7-6 and J is TRBJ1-4, with D perhaps TRBD1 (6 bases). The V and J ends lost 1 base and 7 bases respectively, with 13 bases between them. This CDR3 is 15 amino acids long. Germline CDR1 SGHVS, CDR2 FNYEAQ. The CDR3 region has the DNA TGTGCCAGCAGCTTAGTGTCGGGGGGCGGTGAAAAACTGTTTTTT. This codes for CASSLVSGGGEKLFF. Supplemented by reference TRBV7-6 and TRBJ1-4, the full variable domain reads GAGVSQSPRYKVTKRGQDVALRCDPISGHVSLYWYRQALGQGPEFLTYFNYEAQQDKSGLPNDRFSAERPEGSISTLTIQRTEQRDSAMYRCASSLVSGGGEKLFFGSGTQLSVL.

J is TRBJ1-1 and V is TRBV5-1; TRBD1 aligns across 9 bases. This CDR3 has 14 residues. The V and J ends lost 3 bases and 6 bases, in that order; junction bases with no gene match: 6. Germline CDR1 SGHRS, CDR2 YFSETQ. CDR3 sequence (DNA): TGCGCCAGCAGCTCAGGACAGGGGTGGCCTGAAGCTTTCTTT. Its protein is CASSSGQGWPEAFF.

This clone was seen just once. The chain combines TRBV11-2 with TRBJ1-1; no clear D gene. V was clipped by 0 bases and J by 7 bases, with 12 bases between them. Germline CDR1 SGHAT, CDR2 FQNNGV. The CDR3 sequence is 14 residues long. The CDR3 DNA follows: TGTGCCAGCAGCTTAGATCGAGGCCGCTTTGAAGCTTTCTTT. As protein: CASSLDRGRFEAFF.

J is TRBJ1-3 and V is TRBV9, with TRBD1 as a possible D gene (5 bases). The germline V and J ends were trimmed by 6 bases and 4 bases, with 11 bases remaining between them. The CDR3 consists of 13 residues. The V gene's germline CDR1 is SGDLS and CDR2 YYNGEE. CDR3 DNA: TGTGCCAGCAACCCGGGGGACGGAAACACCATATATTTT. This encodes CASNPGDGNTIYF.